Sequencing of this T cell receptor beta chain was carried out in a study of beta chain features in type 1 diabetes. Whole-study results and caveats: Shortening of TCRB CDR3s, moderate but significant, appeared in all four CD4+ subsets of Type 1 diabetes patients. A greater similarity of naive, central memory and Treg TCRB repertoires was seen among patients than among healthy donors.

There are a few counts of this clone. What it binds is unknown. Sequenced material consisted of expressed TCRB transcripts (all of the isolated RNA was reverse transcribed). The method was immunoSEQ multiplex PCR; TCRdb's version includes in-frame clones alone and lacks a portion of them. The repertoire holds 240,000 or so clones, 25% to 35% seen once, with 4% in the top ten. Germline V gene sequence: CDR1 MNHNS, CDR2 SASEGT. Trimming removed 2 bases from V and 5 bases from J, with 15 bases in between. CDR3 length equals 15 residues. Isolation of CD4+ naive, central memory, regulatory and stem cell-like memory cells was achieved by sorting via CD45RO/CCR7/CD25/CD127/CD95/CD27. Without exception, sorted populations had purity beyond 98%.

The J gene is TRBJ2-5, the V gene TRBV6-1; TRBD2 might be the D (6 bases). Sequenced: central memory CD4+ T cells from blood. The clonotype originates from a man aged 25 to 40 in good health. The CDR3 region is CASSESRGTVETQYF. The DNA for the CDR3 is TGTGCCAGCAGTGAATCCCGGGGGACCGTGGAGACCCAGTACTTC.